This T cell receptor (beta chain) came from a study of molecular identifiers for immune sequencing clone quantification. For bulk TCR libraries, previously described methods and listed TCR primers were used. TCRdb called the PCR reads again in MiXCR, with one record for every CDR3 protein. The data contain about 640,000 distinct CDR3 sequences, less than 20% of them seen just once; the ten biggest clones take up 0.75% to 0.95%. This clonotype showed up many times. Its antigen is still unknown. Study results and caveats: Because of identical TCR molecules sharing a barcode, sizes of highly expanded clones could be underestimated.

CDR3 length: 15 residues. Trimming pared 6 bases from V and 0 bases from J, leaving 12 bases between. CDR1 and CDR2 from the germline V gene are MDHEN and SYDVKM. Sample: naive CD8+ T cells from blood, with Jurkat cell RNA spiked in. Subset in this sample: FACS-sorted CD8+CD4-CCR7+CD45RA+ naive T cells. The genes are TRBV28 and TRBJ1-5; D call uncertain. This clonotype was obtained from a human donor in good health. Some libraries in this study had Jurkat cell RNA spiked in. As DNA, the CDR3 is TGTGCCAGCAGAATTCAGAAATATAGCAATCAGCCCCAGCATTTT. Amino acids: CASRIQKYSNQPQHF.